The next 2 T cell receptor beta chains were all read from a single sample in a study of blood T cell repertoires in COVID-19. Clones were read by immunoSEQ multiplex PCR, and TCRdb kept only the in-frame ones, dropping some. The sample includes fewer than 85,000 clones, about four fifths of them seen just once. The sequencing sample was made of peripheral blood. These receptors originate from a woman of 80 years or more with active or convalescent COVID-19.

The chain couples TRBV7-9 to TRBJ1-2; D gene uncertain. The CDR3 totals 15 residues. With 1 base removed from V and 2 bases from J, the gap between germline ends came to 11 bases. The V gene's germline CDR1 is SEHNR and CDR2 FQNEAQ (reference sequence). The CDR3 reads CASSLVPGSNYGYTF. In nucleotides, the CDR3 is TGTGCCAGCAGCTTAGTTCCGGGGTCAAACTATGGCTACACCTTC.

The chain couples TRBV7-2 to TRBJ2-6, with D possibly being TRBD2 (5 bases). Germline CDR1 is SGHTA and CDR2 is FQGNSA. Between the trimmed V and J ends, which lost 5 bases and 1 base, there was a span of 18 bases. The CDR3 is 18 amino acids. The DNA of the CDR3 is TGTGCCAGCAGCGCGTGGGTGGGAGTAGTATCTGGGGCCAACGTCCTGACTTTC. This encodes CASSAWVGVVSGANVLTF.